These 18 T cell receptor beta chains came from one sample sequenced in a study of early T cells in non-severe SARS-CoV-2 infection. TCRdb redid the calling of the 5' RACE reads with MiXCR, one entry per CDR3 protein. The sample lists some 41,000 distinct CDR3 sequences, about 25% occurring once. The input for sequencing was whole blood, taken at baseline. Receptors originate from an adult who was a healthcare worker with PCR-confirmed SARS-CoV-2 infection or an uninfected control (not recorded which).

The chain combines TRBV6-5 with TRBJ1-2, with 7 bases that match TRBD1. Germline loops: CDR1 MNHEY, CDR2 SVGAGI. The CDR3 is 15 residues long. Trimming cost V 0 bases and J 6 bases; bases outside gene matches: 7. The CDR3, as DNA: TGTGCCAGCAGTTACTCGAGGGGGACAGTGCATGGCTACACCTTC. As protein: CASSYSRGTVHGYTF.

V usage is TRBV6-5 and J usage is TRBJ2-3, with a tentative D call TRBD2 (8 bases). Germline values: CDR1 MNHEY, CDR2 SVGAGI. The V and J ends lost 5 bases and 4 bases respectively, with 13 bases between them. The CDR3 runs 14 residues. CDR3 protein: CASSRGRGADTQYF. The CDR3 DNA is TGTGCCAGCAGTAGGGGGCGGGGGGCAGATACGCAGTATTTT.

This clonotype was counted a few times. The gene calls are TRBV2 and TRBJ1-1; 7 nucleotides line up with TRBD1. Germline CDR1 and CDR2: SNHLY and FYNNEI. J gave up 6 bases and V 4 bases, and 8 bases lay outside the gene matches. This CDR3 has 14 residues. The CDR3 bases are TGTGCCAGCAGTGTCCGACAGGGAAGTTCTGAAGCTTTCTTT. Translating it yields CASSVRQGSSEAFF.

There are many counts of this clonotype. The rearrangement links TRBV11-2 to TRBJ2-3; 8 bases align to TRBD2. CDR1 SGHAT and CDR2 FQNNGV come from the germline V gene. The CDR3 consists of 15 residues. The ends lost 1 base at V and 1 base at J; junction bases unmatched: 1. CDR3 residues: CASSLAGGGTDTQYF. DNA for the CDR3: TGTGCCAGCAGCTTAGCCGGGGGGGGCACAGATACGCAGTATTTT. The whole variable domain, remainder taken from reference TRBV11-2 and TRBJ2-3, is EAGVAQSPRYKIIEKRQSVAFWCNPISGHATLYWYQQILGQGPKLLIQFQNNGVVDDSQLPKDRFSAERLKGVDSTLKIQPAKLEDSAVYLCASSLAGGGTDTQYFGPGTRLTVL.

This sequence joins TRBV20-1 and TRBJ2-7; TRBD1 might be the D (5 bases). Between the trimmed V and J ends, which lost 2 bases and 2 bases, there was a span of 10 bases. CDR3 length: 13 residues. CDR1 DFQATT and CDR2 SNEGSKA come from the germline V gene (reference sequence). CDR3 sequence (DNA): TGCAGTGCTAGAACTACAGGAACCTACGAGCAGTACTTC. Translated, it gives CSARTTGTYEQYF.

The rearrangement uses TRBV10-3 and TRBJ1-4, with TRBD1 identical over 7 bases. Trimming cost V 2 bases and J 10 bases; bases outside gene matches: 16. Germline CDR1 reads ENHRY; CDR2 reads SYGVKD. The CDR3 is made up of 17 amino acids. CDR3: CAISETTVVGGEGKLFF. The CDR3 DNA is TGTGCCATCAGTGAGACTACCGTAGTAGGGGGCGAGGGAAAACTGTTTTTT.

This chain joins TRBV7-9 and TRBJ2-2, with 8 bases fitting TRBD1. This CDR3 is 14 amino acids long. V dropped 5 bases and J dropped 3; count of bases not matched to a gene: 2. Germline CDR1 and CDR2: SEHNR and FQNEAQ (reference sequence). CDR3 sequence (DNA): TGTGCCAGCAGCCCGACAGGGGACACCGGGGAGCTGTTTTTT. This sequence encodes CASSPTGDTGELFF.

This clonotype appeared a few times. The CDR3 loop reads CASSQALRGEQYF. In nucleotides, the CDR3 is TGTGCCAGCAGCCAAGCTCTGAGGGGCGAGCAGTACTTC. J is TRBJ2-7 and V is TRBV3-1, with D possibly being TRBD1 or TRBD2 (5 bases each). CDR1 LGHDT and CDR2 YNNKEL come from the germline V gene (reference sequence). V lost 1 base and J lost 6, with 10 bases in between. The CDR3 covers 13 residues.

There are a few counts of this clonotype. The V and J genes are TRBV10-3 and TRBJ1-6; D unclear. V was cut by 0 bases and J by 6 bases, with 12 bases left in between. The CDR3 sequence is 16 residues long. Germline V gene lookup returns CDR1 ENHRY and CDR2 SYGVKD. CDR3 amino acids: CAISESQALSNSPLHF. CDR3 bases: TGTGCCATCAGTGAGTCGCAGGCCCTGAGTAATTCACCCCTCCACTTT.

This clonotype was counted a few times. The chain links TRBV12-5 to TRBJ1-3; D uncertain. Between the trimmed V and J ends, which lost 5 bases and 0 bases, there was a span of 5 bases. CDR3 size: 13 residues. Looked up from germline, CDR1 is LGHNT and CDR2 is FRNRAP. CDR3 nucleotides: TGTGCTAGTGGTCTCAGCTCTGGAAACACCATATATTTT. Translating it yields CASGLSSGNTIYF. Full variable domain (rest looked up from reference TRBV12-5 and TRBJ1-3): DARVTQTPRHKVTEMGQEVTMRCQPILGHNTVFWYRQTMMQGLELLAYFRNRAPLDDSGMPKDRFSAEMPDATLATLKIQPSEPRDSAVYFCASGLSSGNTIYFGEGSWLTVV.

The genes are TRBV24-1 and TRBJ1-2, with D uncertain. Trimming stripped 3 bases from V and 3 bases from J, with 1 base between. CDR1 and CDR2 from the germline V gene are KGHDR and SFDVKD. This CDR3 contains 11 residues. The CDR3 DNA is TGTGCCACCAGTGATGACTATGGCTACACCTTC. Translation gives CATSDDYGYTF.

This chain links TRBV11-3 with TRBJ2-1; 7 nucleotides align to TRBD1. This CDR3 is built from 15 residues. V was clipped by 1 base and J by 4 bases; unmatched bases: 4. Germline V CDR1 and CDR2: SGHNT, YENEEA. The CDR3 is CASSLVGRGYNEQFF. In nucleotides, the CDR3 is TGTGCCAGCAGCTTAGTCGGCAGGGGGTACAATGAGCAGTTCTTC. Based on the CDR3 plus reference TRBV11-3 and TRBJ2-1, the full variable domain is EAGVVQSPRYKIIEKKQPVAFWCNPISGHNTLYWYLQNLGQGPELLIRYENEEAVDDSQLPKDRFSAERLKGVDSTLKIQPAELGDSAVYLCASSLVGRGYNEQFFGPGTRLTVL.

This clonotype was seen only a few times. This sequence joins TRBV10-3 and TRBJ1-3, with D possibly TRBD1 on 5 matching bases. This CDR3 is 16 amino acids long. CDR1 and CDR2 from the germline V gene are ENHRY and SYGVKD. V dropped 3 bases and J dropped 0 bases, with 12 bases sitting between them. DNA of the CDR3: TGTGCCATCAGTGAATTTGTCACAGGCTCTGGAAACACCATATATTTT. Translating it yields CAISEFVTGSGNTIYF.

The V and J genes are TRBV12-3 or TRBV12-4 and TRBJ2-2, with 9 bases fitting TRBD1. The V segment lost 6 bases and the J segment 4 bases; nucleotides outside the gene matches: 6. The CDR3 is made up of 15 amino acids. The CDR3 sequence: CASSQQGAGTGELFF. The CDR3 DNA follows: TGTGCCAGCAGCCAACAGGGGGCGGGCACCGGGGAGCTGTTTTTT.

V and J are TRBV5-5 and TRBJ1-1; TRBD1 matches 12 bases. Germline CDR1 SGHKS, CDR2 YYEKEE (reference sequence). The CDR3 contains 17 residues. After removal of 4 bases from V and 2 bases from J, the junction contained 9 bases not matched to a gene. CDR3 DNA sequence: TGTGCCAGCAGCCCAACGGGACAGGGGGCCAAAAACACTGAAGCTTTCTTT. This encodes CASSPTGQGAKNTEAFF.

The rearrangement joins TRBV2 to TRBJ2-3; D may be TRBD2 (5 bases). CDR3 length: 14 residues. Germline-derived CDR1 and CDR2 are SNHLY and FYNNEI. Trimming stripped 7 bases from V and 5 bases from J, with 16 bases between. The chain's CDR3 is CASISDPGGDTQYF. For the CDR3, the DNA is TGTGCCAGCATCAGTGACCCCGGAGGAGATACGCAGTATTTT.

This clonotype was seen more than once but under ten times. This rearrangement joins TRBV5-6 to TRBJ1-1; D not certain. Germline V gene lookup returns CDR1 SGHDT and CDR2 YYEEEE. The CDR3 has 14 amino acids. Trimming took off 1 base at V and 5 bases at J, with 12 bases between the two ends. The DNA of the CDR3 is TGTGCCAGCAGCTTGTTAGATCGGATAACTGAAGCTTTCTTT. Its translation: CASSLLDRITEAFF.

This chain joins TRBV7-8 and TRBJ1-1; 7 bases are shared with TRBD1. The germline V gene has CDR1 SGHVS and CDR2 FQNEAQ. This CDR3 spans 12 amino acids. Trimming removed 5 bases from V and 5 bases from J; junction bases left unmatched: 2. CDR3 protein: CASSTTGTEAFF. The CDR3 DNA follows: TGTGCCAGCAGCACGACAGGGACTGAAGCTTTCTTT.